This passage covers 4 T cell receptor beta chains from one sample sequenced in a study of cytomegalovirus exposure and HLA in healthy donors. Some clones are missing from TCRdb's copy, which holds only in-frame ones; the method was immunoSEQ multiplex PCR. The data hold approximately 60,000 clones, with approximately 93% observed a single time. What was sequenced was PBMCs. These receptors were obtained from a woman younger than 35 in good health and CMV-seronegative.

V gene TRBV9 combines with J gene TRBJ1-6; a weak D match, TRBD1 (5 bases). V was clipped by 0 bases and J by 6 bases, with 16 bases between them. Germline assignment: CDR1 SGDLS and CDR2 YYNGEE. CDR3 length: 17 amino acids. This CDR3 reads CASSVAPLRTTNSPLHF. Here the CDR3 DNA reads TGTGCCAGCAGCGTAGCCCCTCTCAGGACAACTAATTCACCCCTCCACTTT.

The chain has TRBV9 and TRBJ1-5; the D is unclear. Between the trimmed V and J ends, which lost 0 bases and 4 bases, there was a span of 11 bases. CDR3 length: 15 amino acids. CDR1 and CDR2 from the germline V gene are SGDLS and YYNGEE. As DNA, the CDR3 is TGTGCCAGCAGCGTAGATGGGCAGGCAAATCAGCCCCAGCATTTT. This translates into CASSVDGQANQPQHF.

This rearrangement joins TRBV5-1 to TRBJ2-5; the match to TRBD2 covers 9 bases. The ends lost 5 bases at V and 3 bases at J; junction bases unmatched: 8. This CDR3 has 15 residues. The germline V gene encodes CDR1 SGHRS and CDR2 YFSETQ. DNA of the CDR3: TGCGCCAGCAGTCCAGGACTAGCGAGGGAAGAGACCCAGTACTTC. Its translation: CASSPGLAREETQYF.

This chain connects TRBV5-4 to TRBJ2-1; maybe TRBD2 (5 bases). Trimming shortened V by 4 bases and J by 8 bases, and 16 bases separated the two germline ends. CDR1 and CDR2 from the germline V gene are SGHNT and YYREEE (reference sequence). The CDR3 is made up of 14 amino acids. DNA for the CDR3: TGTGCCAGCAGCCCAGGCTCTAGGCGGGATGAGCAGTTCTTC. Translating it yields CASSPGSRRDEQFF.